This T cell receptor beta chain was identified in a study of cytomegalovirus exposure and HLA in healthy donors. Notes on this clone: Its antigen is as yet unknown.

The primer mix had 60 Vbeta and 13 Jbeta primers. Produced via immunoSEQ multiplex PCR; TCRdb's table is partial and in-frame only. The table has around 100,000 clones, about 70% seen once. Study-level results: Presence/absence analyses supposed approximately even sequencing depth among donors. Within an earlier analysis, most TCR beta V segments proved productive either about 90% or about 30% of the time.

V trimming: 6 bases; J trimming: 4 bases; junction bases outside the gene matches: 8. CDR1 is SQVTM, CDR2 ANQGSEA, per germline. There are 14 residues in the CDR3. This receptor was taken from a man over 45 in good health and CMV-seropositive. The sequenced material came from PBMCs. The rearrangement joins TRBV29-1 to TRBJ2-1; 8 bases map to TRBD2. CDR3 protein: CSVARTSGYNEQFF. As DNA, the CDR3 is TGCAGCGTAGCAAGAACTAGCGGTTACAATGAGCAGTTCTTC.